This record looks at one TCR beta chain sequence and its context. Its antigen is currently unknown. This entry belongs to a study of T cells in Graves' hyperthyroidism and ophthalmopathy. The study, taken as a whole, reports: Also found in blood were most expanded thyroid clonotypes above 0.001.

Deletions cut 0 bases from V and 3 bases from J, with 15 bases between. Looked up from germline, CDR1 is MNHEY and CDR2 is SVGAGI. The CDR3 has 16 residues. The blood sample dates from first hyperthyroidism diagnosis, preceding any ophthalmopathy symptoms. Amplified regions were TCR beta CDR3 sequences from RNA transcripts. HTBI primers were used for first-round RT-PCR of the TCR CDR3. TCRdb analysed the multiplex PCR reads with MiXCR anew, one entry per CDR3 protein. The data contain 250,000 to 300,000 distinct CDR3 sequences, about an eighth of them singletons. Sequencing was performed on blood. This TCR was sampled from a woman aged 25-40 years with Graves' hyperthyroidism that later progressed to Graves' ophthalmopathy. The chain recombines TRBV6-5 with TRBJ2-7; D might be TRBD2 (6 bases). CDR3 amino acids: CASSYSSGSSDYEQYF. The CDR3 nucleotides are TGTGCCAGCAGTTACTCAAGTGGGTCTAGCGACTACGAGCAGTACTTC.